The 12 T cell receptor beta chains in this list originate from one sample, sequenced in a study of shared clonotypes between healthy human individuals. Naive CD8 populations comprised CD45RO-negative cells positively selected for CCR7, excluding terminally differentiated effector memory CD45RA+ cells. TCRdb's table, derived via immunoSEQ multiplex PCR, lists solely in-frame clones and lacks some. The repertoire holds fewer than 850,000 clones, with just over 95% as singletons. The sequenced sample consisted of naive CD8+ T cells sorted from blood. These receptors came from a man aged 30 to 45 in good health.

The J gene is TRBJ1-4, the V gene TRBV7-9; TRBD1 matches 8 bases. The V and J ends lost 4 bases and 7 bases, in that order; junction bases with no gene match: 8. This CDR3 has 15 residues. CDR1 and CDR2 (germline): SEHNR, FQNEAQ (reference sequence). The CDR3 spells CASSSRTGLGEKLFF. The CDR3 bases are TGTGCCAGCAGCTCGCGGACAGGGTTGGGTGAAAAACTGTTTTTT.

The rearrangement links TRBV18 to TRBJ2-7; no clear D. V lost 3 bases to trimming and J lost 6 bases, with 15 bases between them. CDR1 and CDR2 (germline): KGHSH, LQKENI. CDR3 size: 14 residues. The CDR3 protein is CASSPGSYTIEQYF. CDR3 DNA sequence: TGTGCCAGCTCACCGGGCAGCTATACGATCGAGCAGTACTTC.

The chain couples TRBV15 to TRBJ2-3, with TRBD2 matching 12 bases. The CDR3 has 16 amino acids. The J segment lost 4 bases and the V segment lost 5 bases, leaving 7 bases of the junction unmatched. Germline CDR1 is LNHNV and CDR2 is YYDKDF (reference sequence). This CDR3 is CATSAQLAGGADTQYF. The CDR3 nucleotides read TGTGCCACCAGCGCACAACTAGCGGGAGGCGCAGATACGCAGTATTTT.

The rearrangement links TRBV30 to TRBJ2-2; no definite D call. Germline V gene lookup returns CDR1 GTSNPN and CDR2 SVGIG (reference sequence). The CDR3 sequence is 12 residues long. V gave up 3 bases and J gave up 4 bases, with 6 bases separating them. The CDR3 protein is CAWRGGTGELFF. CDR3 nucleotides: TGTGCCTGGAGGGGTGGCACCGGGGAGCTGTTTTTT.

The chain joins TRBV10-1 to TRBJ2-7; no clear D. Germline V gene sequence: CDR1 WNHNN, CDR2 SYGVQD (reference sequence). Deletions cut 6 bases from V and 10 bases from J, with 22 bases between. The length of the CDR3 is 14 residues. The CDR3 loop is CASRSCPVTVFQYF. In DNA, the CDR3 is TGCGCCAGCAGGTCCTGCCCTGTGACGGTATTCCAGTACTTC.

The chain joins TRBV7-3 to TRBJ2-3; possibly TRBD1 for D (5 bases). CDR3 length: 14 amino acids. The V end lost 5 bases, the J end lost 3 bases, and 12 bases lay between the germline ends. The germline V gene has CDR1 SGHTA and CDR2 FQGTGA. The chain's CDR3 is CASSADSPTDTQYF. CDR3 nucleotides: TGTGCCAGCAGCGCAGACAGTCCAACAGATACGCAGTATTTT. Using reference TRBV7-3 and TRBJ2-3 for the parts outside the CDR3, the full variable domain is GAGVSQTPSNKVTEKGKYVELRCDPISGHTALYWYRQSLGQGPEFLIYFQGTGAADDSGLPNDRFFAVRPEGSVSTLKIQRTERGDSAVYLCASSADSPTDTQYFGPGTRLTVL.

V gene TRBV25-1 combines with J gene TRBJ2-7; 9 bases map to TRBD2. CDR3 size: 17 residues. Germline CDR1 MGHDK, CDR2 SYGVNS. Trimming cost V 2 bases and J 2 bases; bases outside gene matches: 10. In nucleotides, the CDR3 is TGTGCCAGCAGTGAAGAAGGGAGCCTAGCGGGACCCTACGAGCAGTACTTC. Translated, it gives CASSEEGSLAGPYEQYF.

The chain couples TRBV2 to TRBJ2-7; 8 positions agree with TRBD2. Trimming took 3 bases from V and 4 from J; bases not matched to a gene: 8. The CDR3 loop spans 15 amino acids. Germline CDR1 is SNHLY and CDR2 is FYNNEI. CDR3 sequence (DNA): TGTGCCAGCAGTGATATCCGGGAGGGCGGATACGAGCAGTACTTC. Its protein is CASSDIREGGYEQYF.

This clone was recorded once. V usage is TRBV7-2 and J usage is TRBJ2-7; 11 bases line up with TRBD2. V lost 1 base and J lost 4; bases outside the gene matches: 3. Germline loops: CDR1 SGHTA, CDR2 FQGNSA. The CDR3 is made up of 15 amino acids. The CDR3 DNA follows: TGTGCCAGCAGCTTAGGGACTAGCGGGTATTACGAGCAGTACTTC. It is translated as CASSLGTSGYYEQYF.

The V gene is TRBV29-1, the J gene TRBJ2-1; D not certain. From germline, CDR1 is SQVTM and CDR2 ANQGSEA. The CDR3 covers 16 residues. V gave up 5 bases and J gave up 0 bases, with 17 bases separating them. The CDR3 nucleotides are TGCAGCGTTCTTCCGACTGGATCTGGCTCCTACAATGAGCAGTTCTTC. This translates into CSVLPTGSGSYNEQFF.

This chain joins TRBV27 and TRBJ2-5; no clear D gene. Deletions cut 3 bases from V and 5 bases from J, with 10 bases between. From germline, CDR1 is MNHEY and CDR2 SMNVEV (reference sequence). The CDR3 totals 13 residues. The CDR3 coding sequence is TGTGCCAGCAGTTTTAATTTGGGGGAGACCCAGTACTTC. It translates to CASSFNLGETQYF.

This sequence joins TRBV29-1 and TRBJ1-6; 9 nucleotides align to TRBD1. Germline V gene lookup returns CDR1 SQVTM and CDR2 ANQGSEA. The CDR3 is made up of 12 amino acids. Here the CDR3 DNA reads TGCACCACCGGACAGGGGAATTCACCCCTCCACTTT. Amino acids: CTTGQGNSPLHF.